This T cell receptor (beta chain) was found in a study of T cell changes during pregnancy in multiple sclerosis. Germline V CDR1 and CDR2: MNHNS, SASEGT. V lost 7 bases and J 6 bases, leaving 16 bases between the germline ends. The CDR3 consists of 14 residues. The table came from immunoSEQ multiplex PCR; TCRdb's copy has only in-frame clones and leaves some out. The table shows roughly 38,000 clones, with around 90% occurring only once. The chain employs TRBV6-1 and TRBJ1-5; D not certain. The clonotype comes from a female donor in good health, enrolled as a control in a pregnancy study. Sequenced here: peripheral blood, sampled in the third trimester of pregnancy. As DNA, the CDR3 is TGTGCCAGCACCTCAGATGGGGAGTTTCAGCCCCAGCATTTT. Translating it yields CASTSDGEFQPQHF.